Reported below is one TCR beta chain. This clone appeared a few times. Which antigen it targets is not known. No much larger clone is present one base from it, and per-base qualities are unavailable. Patients with a history of autoimmune disease or receiving systemic immunosuppression were excluded from the trial. Peripheral blood for TCR sequencing was collected from all dose cohorts at baseline, on cycle 4 day 1, and on cycle 7 day 1. The samples were drawn from a first-in-human, open-label, multicenter phase I dose-escalation trial of ivuxolimab. Adults with locally advanced or metastatic head and neck squamous cell, hepatocellular, melanoma or renal cell carcinoma were enrolled in the trial. Before TCR sequencing, CD4+ and CD8+ T cells were separately sorted from peripheral blood. Deletion took 5 bases off V and 4 bases off J, with a span of 18 bases between the germline ends. Looking up the germline V gene (reference sequence) yields CDR1 LNHDA and CDR2 SQIVND. Inclusive of the bounding cysteine and phenylalanine, the CDR3 is 16 residues long. CDR3 DNA is the only sequence kept; it has 48 bases, read in frame from the first base.

The data are from a study of OX40 agonist ivuxolimab in advanced cancers. Background on the whole study: The costimulatory receptor OX40 (CD134) was targeted by ivuxolimab, a fully human IgG2 agonistic monoclonal antibody. Intravenous ivuxolimab was administered to patients every 2 weeks at six dose levels: 0.01, 0.1, 0.3, 1.5, 3 and 10 mg/kg. Of the approximately 53 patients in dose escalation, about 20 had hepatocellular carcinoma, approximately 15 had melanoma, 9 had renal cell carcinoma and 9 had head and neck cancer. A male proportion of almost 85% and a mean age of roughly 58 years, ranging from 23 to 79, were recorded for the dose-escalation cohort. Prior anti-PD-1, anti-PD-L1 or anti-CTLA-4 therapy was permitted, and checkpoint inhibitors had been received by roughly 40% of dose-escalation patients. Partial responses occurred in three dose-escalation patients, of whom one had hepatocellular carcinoma and two had cutaneous melanoma. The point of sequencing TCRbeta in the periphery was to test whether ivuxolimab changed TCR sequence diversity and drove clonal T-cell expansion. The paper covers the monotherapy dose-escalation part of the phase I ivuxolimab trial, which included N of about 50 patients.

Genomic DNA was isolated from the sorted cells so that the TCRbeta CDR3 region could be sequenced. The immunoSEQ Assay was used to sequence the TCRbeta CDR3 regions. What TCRdb holds here is the immuneACCESS table cut down to in-frame rearrangements. Part of the clones is not present; checked against another copy, under half of the missing clones reflect an unresolved V gene, and the others are unexplained. The sample profile shows 77,000 or so clones; over 75% of them were found once. The ten largest clones take up about 5% of the sample. Study-level results and caveats: Low levels of normalized T-cell clonal expansion were also shown by some nonresponding patients. In the 0.1-3.0 mg/kg groups, partial responders had among the lowest normalized peripheral clonal expansion, particularly in CD8+ T cells. After ivuxolimab, expanded clones were on average more numerous among CD8+ T cells than among CD4+ T cells. The antigen specificity of the peripheral T cells that underwent clonal expansion was not determined. At doses of 0.1 to 3.0 mg/kg, clonal expansion of both CD4+ and CD8+ blood T cells was observed from baseline to week 6.

Sequences were derived from CD4+ or CD8+ T cells sorted from blood, sampled in a trial of the OX40 agonist ivuxolimab. The chain employs TRBV19 and TRBJ1-5, with the D gene call left open. The source is an adult with an advanced solid tumor such as melanoma, head and neck, liver or kidney cancer. The bases read TGTGCCAGTAGTCGAACGACTGGGAGGCGGAATCAGCCCCAGCATTTT. Its amino acids are CASSRTTGRRNQPQHF.